Listed below are T cell receptor beta chains from one sample, sequenced in a study of beta chain features in type 1 diabetes. Sequenced by immunoSEQ multiplex PCR; TCRdb stores in-frame clones only, minus some. The sample has 200,000 to 300,000 clones, 27% seen once. The sample was central memory CD4+ T cells from blood. These receptors originate from a man aged 25 to 40 in good health. CDR3s include the opening cysteine and the closing phenylalanine or tryptophan.

v_call: TRBV2
cdr3_aa: CASTRYNEQFF

v_call: TRBV4-3
cdr3_aa: CASSQDTVKYQETQYF

v_call: TRBV20-1
cdr3_aa: CSRWNTEAFF

v_call: TRBV30
cdr3_aa: CAWILGGRTYNEQFF

v_call: TRBV5-4
cdr3_aa: CAGQRENTDTQYF

v_call: TRBV6-1
cdr3_aa: CASSEGRLGDTEAFF

v_call: TRBV7-9
cdr3_aa: CASSLGSLSPFF

v_call: TRBV2
cdr3_aa: CASSRGETDTQYF

v_call: TRBV4-1
cdr3_aa: CASSQEENQPQHF

v_call: TRBV30
cdr3_aa: CAWRLGHGTDTQYF

v_call: TRBV2
cdr3_aa: CASSGGTLRPDTQYF

v_call: TRBV23-1
cdr3_aa: CASSQLGRPNTEAFF

v_call: TRBV28
cdr3_aa: CASSSQQGYEQYF

v_call: TRBV25-1
cdr3_aa: CASSRQGGTEAFF

v_call: TRBV10-3
cdr3_aa: CAISYKDEQYF

v_call: TRBV30
cdr3_aa: CAWGTVSGNTIYF

v_call: TRBV7-8
cdr3_aa: CASSPFGAGVFGEQFF

v_call: TRBV5-1
cdr3_aa: CASSLLAENYGYTF

v_call: TRBV29-1
cdr3_aa: CSVFTNEQYF

v_call: TRBV27
cdr3_aa: CASRSDFNWGGRRDTQYF

v_call: TRBV7-2
cdr3_aa: CASSLTQDTEAFF

v_call: TRBV30
cdr3_aa: CAWSVRQGADSPLHF

v_call: TRBV7-2
cdr3_aa: CASSSDRGSHYEQYF

v_call: TRBV7-2
cdr3_aa: CASSSTPSSGNTIYF

v_call: TRBV5-6
cdr3_aa: CASSLGTRDTLSTDTQYF

v_call: TRBV11-2
cdr3_aa: CASSLDRAGEETQYF

v_call: TRBV10-1
cdr3_aa: CASSEGGAGNQPQHF

v_call: TRBV7-9
cdr3_aa: CASSPPFRFPKRDTQYF

v_call: TRBV15
cdr3_aa: CATSPAPSSYEQYF

v_call: TRBV2
cdr3_aa: CASSEGTAYEQYF

v_call: TRBV18
cdr3_aa: CASSPPEGTDTQYF

v_call: TRBV6-5
cdr3_aa: CASSYSTASGIYEQYF

v_call: TRBV9
cdr3_aa: CASTLRGTRDTGELFF

v_call: TRBV4-1
cdr3_aa: CASSHHRGEQFF

v_call: TRBV5-6
cdr3_aa: CASSLMENLAKNIQYF

v_call: TRBV25-1
cdr3_aa: CASSGPNTEAFF

v_call: TRBV29-1
cdr3_aa: CSVEGGTGWTQYF

v_call: TRBV29-1
cdr3_aa: CSVVTPDQPQHF

v_call: TRBV6-1
cdr3_aa: CASSETTPRGTKNIQYF

v_call: TRBV10-3
cdr3_aa: CAISGTAQETQYF

v_call: TRBV7-2
cdr3_aa: CASSPSRTSGGSPDTQYF

v_call: TRBV2
cdr3_aa: CASSPMEGFNNSPLHF

v_call: TRBV21-1
cdr3_aa: CASSKGGRVVTDTQYF

v_call: TRBV7-2
cdr3_aa: CASSLNAGAGETQYF

v_call: TRBV6-1
cdr3_aa: CASNGQTNGYTF

v_call: TRBV19
cdr3_aa: CASTIAGLSNQPQHF

v_call: TRBV29-1
cdr3_aa: CSVAGPSNTGELFF